Below are 17 T cell receptor beta chains sequenced from a single sample in a study of T-cell memory formation after mild COVID-19. A single record per CDR3 protein comes from TCRdb applying MiXCR to the 5' RACE reads. This sample has approximately 580,000 distinct CDR3 sequences, with roughly 20% found just once. Sequenced material: PBMCs or a T cell subset sorted from them (not recorded which). The receptor set was obtained from an adult woman who had mild COVID-19 (a few samples of this study predate the infection). Cell type and time point are not known.

V gene TRBV24-1 combines with J gene TRBJ1-1, with a weak D call TRBD1 (5 bases). This CDR3 contains 13 residues. Germline CDR1 and CDR2: KGHDR and SFDVKD. The CDR3 here is CATEGVGGTEAFF. The CDR3 region has the DNA TGTGCGACCGAAGGTGTCGGGGGGACTGAAGCTTTCTTT.

The V and J genes are TRBV5-4 and TRBJ2-3; 11 bases are a match to TRBD1. The germline CDR1 and CDR2 sequences are SGHNT and YYREEE (reference sequence). CDR3 length equals 19 residues. Trimming took 3 bases from V and 3 from J; bases not matched to a gene: 15. The CDR3 DNA reads TGTGCCAGCAGCTATCGGACAGGGGGCGCCGTGAGAGTAACAGATACGCAGTATTTT. It codes for CASSYRTGGAVRVTDTQYF.

This rearrangement joins TRBV28 to TRBJ2-5; a weak D match, TRBD1 (7 bases). The germline V gene encodes CDR1 MDHEN and CDR2 SYDVKM. V shed 6 bases and J shed 5 bases, with 19 bases lying between them. The CDR3 totals 15 residues. The CDR3 loop reads CASSSAGGRGETQYF. The CDR3, as DNA: TGTGCCAGCAGCTCGGCCGGGGGCAGGGGGGAGACCCAGTACTTC.

V is TRBV5-1 and J is TRBJ2-7, with D unresolved. The CDR3 has 14 residues. Trimming stripped 0 bases from V and 2 bases from J, with 9 bases between. CDR1 and CDR2 (germline): SGHRS, YFSETQ. The CDR3 nucleotides are TGCGCCAGCAGCTTGGTGCAGGAGCCCTACGAGCAGTACTTC. Protein: CASSLVQEPYEQYF.

V and J are TRBV12-3 or TRBV12-4 and TRBJ2-3; 8 bases map to TRBD2. CDR3 size: 17 residues. V shed 8 bases, J shed 1 base, and the junction held 14 bases outside the gene matches. The CDR3 is CASQASPSGGRTDTQYF. CDR3 nucleotides: TGTGCCAGCCAAGCAAGCCCCAGCGGGGGACGCACAGATACGCAGTATTTT.

This clonotype was seen ten or more times. The gene calls are TRBV12-3 or TRBV12-4 and TRBJ1-2; 7 nucleotides line up with TRBD1. The CDR3 contains 12 residues. Trimming removed 6 bases from V and 11 bases from J; junction bases left unmatched: 9. As DNA, the CDR3 is TGTGCCAGCAGGGCGACAGGGATAAGGTACACCTTC. Its protein is CASRATGIRYTF.

This clonotype was found a few times. The rearrangement uses TRBV12-3 or TRBV12-4 and TRBJ2-2; possibly TRBD2 for D (5 bases). The ends were cut back, 8 bases at V and 2 bases at J, with 15 bases in the middle. This CDR3 has 15 amino acids. The CDR3 sequence is CASRGSLPNTGELFF. CDR3 nucleotide sequence: TGTGCCAGCCGAGGGTCGCTACCTAACACCGGGGAGCTGTTTTTT.

The chain has TRBV6-5 and TRBJ2-3; D gene ambiguous. From germline, CDR1 is MNHEY and CDR2 SVGAGI. Trimming pared 8 bases from V and 2 bases from J, leaving 14 bases between. This CDR3 region has 14 residues. The CDR3 sequence: CASRGRPFTDTQYF. Written as DNA, the CDR3 is TGTGCCAGCCGTGGCCGGCCCTTCACAGATACGCAGTATTTT.

This clonotype was seen once. The chain couples TRBV12-3 or TRBV12-4 to TRBJ1-2, with D unresolved. Between the trimmed V and J ends, which lost 2 bases and 4 bases, there was a span of 8 bases. The CDR3 contains 13 residues. The CDR3 DNA reads as TGTGCCAGCAGTTTATCTGAAGTCTATGGCTACACCTTC. Amino acid sequence: CASSLSEVYGYTF.

This chain joins TRBV4-1 and TRBJ2-3, with unresolved D. Trimming cost V 5 bases and J 3 bases, with 9 bases left between them. The CDR3 is 13 residues long. CDR1 and CDR2 (germline): MGHRA, YSYEKL. The CDR3: CASSSPRTDTQYF. Written as DNA, the CDR3 is TGCGCCAGCAGCTCCCCGCGGACAGATACGCAGTATTTT.

This clonotype was seen only a few times. The chain uses TRBV12-3 or TRBV12-4 and TRBJ2-3; D may be TRBD2 (6 bases). With 3 bases removed from V and 5 bases from J, the gap between germline ends came to 15 bases. The CDR3 has 15 amino acids. CDR3 sequence reads: CASSFWNRRGDTQYF. CDR3 DNA: TGTGCCAGCAGTTTTTGGAACCGGAGGGGAGATACGCAGTATTTT.

CDR3 nucleotide sequence: TGTGCCAGCACCCGCAACCAGGACAGCCTAGATACCCAGTACTTC. Amino acids: CASTRNQDSLDTQYF. The gene calls are TRBV5-4 and TRBJ2-5; weak D call: TRBD1 (6 bases). CDR3 length equals 15 residues. Germline CDR1 is SGHNT and CDR2 is YYREEE (reference sequence). V gave up 6 bases and J gave up 8 bases, with 23 bases separating them.

In its sample, this clonotype was seen a few times. V usage is TRBV3-1 and J usage is TRBJ2-7, with TRBD2 matching over 8 bases. The CDR3 is 16 residues long. From germline, CDR1 is LGHDT and CDR2 YNNKEL (reference sequence). With V trimmed by 0 bases and J by 5 bases, 9 bases remained unmatched. The chain's CDR3 is CASSQEEHGRGHEQYF. Written as DNA, the CDR3 is TGTGCCAGCAGCCAAGAAGAGCACGGGAGGGGCCACGAGCAGTACTTC.

The chain couples TRBV15 to TRBJ2-7; 8 positions match TRBD1. This CDR3 has 14 amino acids. V was clipped by 0 bases and J by 7 bases; unmatched bases: 5. CDR1 is LNHNV and CDR2 is YYDKDF in the germline V gene (reference sequence). CDR3 nucleotides: TGTGCCACCAGCAGAGACCCAACAGGGGGAGAGCAGTACTTC. This codes for CATSRDPTGGEQYF.

The chain employs TRBV4-1 and TRBJ1-1; D call uncertain. V gave up 0 bases and J gave up 1 base, with 12 bases separating them. CDR3 length: 16 amino acids. Germline assignment: CDR1 MGHRA and CDR2 YSYEKL. The CDR3, as DNA: TGCGCCAGCAGCCAAGATCTCATAAGGCGGAACACTGAAGCTTTCTTT. Translation: CASSQDLIRRNTEAFF.

This clonotype showed up just a few times. This chain joins TRBV20-1 and TRBJ2-3; 9 nucleotides line up with TRBD1. CDR1 is DFQATT, CDR2 SNEGSKA, per germline (reference sequence). The CDR3 covers 12 residues. With 3 bases clipped from V and 13 bases from J, the junction kept 8 bases outside the gene matches. The CDR3 here is CSASTRDRVKYF. The CDR3 DNA is TGCAGTGCTAGTACCCGGGACAGGGTCAAGTATTTT.

In nucleotides, the CDR3 is TGCAGTGCTATTGGGTACACTGAAGCTTTCTTT. It is translated as CSAIGYTEAFF. The chain couples TRBV20-1 to TRBJ1-1; D remains ambiguous. This CDR3 contains 11 residues. V gave up 4 bases and J gave up 3 bases, with 6 bases separating them. CDR1 DFQATT and CDR2 SNEGSKA come from the germline V gene (reference sequence).